This T cell receptor (beta chain) appears in the sequencing data of a study of blood T cell repertoires in COVID-19. Turning to the study itself: There were acute and convalescent COVID-19 samples, and they came from the United States, Italy and Spain. In each case, the material was cDNA or gDNA derived from T cells, B-cell-depleted T cells, or PBMCs.

V was clipped by 4 bases and J by 3 bases; unmatched bases: 3. The CDR3 has 14 amino acids. The germline V gene encodes CDR1 LGHNA and CDR2 YSLEER. Original data processing: How many nucleated cells were present was estimated from reference gene primer amplification. Clones were read by immunoSEQ multiplex PCR, and TCRdb kept only the in-frame ones, dropping some. The DNA gave D and trimming, while V, J and clone size come from that table. The sample shows around 65,000 clones, 60% to 80% of them seen only once. The specimen was peripheral blood. The TCR sequence derives from a man aged 55 to 70 with acute or convalescent COVID-19. This chain connects TRBV4-3 to TRBJ2-7; 10 nucleotides line up with TRBD2. CDR3 sequence reads: CASSRLAGGYEQYF. DNA for the CDR3: TGCGCCAGCAGCCGACTAGCGGGCGGCTACGAGCAGTACTTC.